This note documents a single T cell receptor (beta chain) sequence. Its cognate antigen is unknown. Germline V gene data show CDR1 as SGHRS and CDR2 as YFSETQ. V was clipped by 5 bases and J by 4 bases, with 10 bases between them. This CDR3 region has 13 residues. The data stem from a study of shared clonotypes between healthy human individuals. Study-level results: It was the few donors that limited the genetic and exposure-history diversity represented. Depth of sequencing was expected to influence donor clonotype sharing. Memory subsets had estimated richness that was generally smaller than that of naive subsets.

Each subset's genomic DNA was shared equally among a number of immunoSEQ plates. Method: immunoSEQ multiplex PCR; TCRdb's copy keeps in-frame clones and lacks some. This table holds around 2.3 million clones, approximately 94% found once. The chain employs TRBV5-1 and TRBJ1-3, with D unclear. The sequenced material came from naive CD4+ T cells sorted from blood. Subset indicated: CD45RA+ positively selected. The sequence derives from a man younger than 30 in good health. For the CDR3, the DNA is TGCGCCAGCAGTTTTGACGGAGGAAACACCATATATTTT. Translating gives CASSFDGGNTIYF.